The T cell receptor beta chain described here comes from a study of blood T cell repertoires in COVID-19. J was trimmed by 7 bases and V by 11 bases; bases with no gene match: 16. The CDR3 has 16 residues. Germline CDR1 reads ENHRY; CDR2 reads SYGVKD. Seattle patients were enrolled while actively infected and followed longitudinally. Under the authors' procedure: Using reference gene primer amplification, nucleated cell counts were estimated. Sequenced by immunoSEQ multiplex PCR; TCRdb stores in-frame clones only, minus some. V, J and clone size reflect that table, while D and trimming were determined from the DNA. The sample records 150,000 to 250,000 clones, roughly 77% being singletons.

The sequenced sample consisted of peripheral blood. This receptor was obtained from a woman aged 40-49 years with COVID-19, enrolled during active disease. The chain links TRBV10-3 to TRBJ2-1; TRBD2 matches 11 bases. CDR3 sequence reads: CAVQTSGDFRGNEQFF. In nucleotides, the CDR3 is TGTGCCGTACAGACTAGCGGGGACTTCCGGGGGAATGAGCAGTTCTTC.